The 8 T cell receptor beta chains below come from one sample, sequenced in a study of tissue T cells after allogeneic stem cell transplantation. Generated by immunoSEQ multiplex PCR, the TCRdb table keeps only in-frame clones and is missing some. The data hold over 1,500 clones, with about 80% observed a single time. The input for sequencing was colon tissue, taken at autopsy. These receptors were collected from a male patient between 35 and 75 years old with steroid-refractory graft-versus-host disease after an allogeneic stem cell transplant. Some T cells may possibly be graft donor cells.

This chain connects TRBV9 to TRBJ2-5; weak D call: TRBD2 (6 bases). In germline, CDR1 is SGDLS, CDR2 YYNGEE. The CDR3 loop spans 15 amino acids. Trimming took off 0 bases at V and 7 bases at J, with 16 bases between the two ends. This chain's CDR3 is CASSVAGEQEMTQYF. In DNA form, the CDR3 reads TGTGCCAGCAGCGTAGCGGGGGAGCAAGAGATGACCCAGTACTTC.

This chain uses TRBV5-4 with TRBJ1-2; D remains unclear. The CDR3 totals 15 residues. Trimming stripped 1 base from V and 5 bases from J, with 15 bases between. Germline V lookup: CDR1 SGHNT, CDR2 YYREEE (reference sequence). The CDR3 region is CASSLSGAPLYGYTF. CDR3 DNA: TGTGCCAGCAGCTTGTCCGGAGCCCCCTTATATGGCTACACCTTC. Full variable domain (rest looked up from reference TRBV5-4 and TRBJ1-2): ETGVTQSPTHLIKTRGQQVTLRCSSQSGHNTVSWYQQALGQGPQFIFQYYREEENGRGNFPPRFSGLQFPNYSSELNVNALELDDSALYLCASSLSGAPLYGYTFGSGTRLTVV.

This chain connects TRBV5-1 to TRBJ1-1; D not certain. The CDR3 spans 14 residues. Per the germline V gene, CDR1 is SGHRS and CDR2 is YFSETQ. The germline V and J ends were trimmed by 0 bases and 5 bases, with 11 bases remaining between them. CDR3 amino acids: CASSLAAEGTEAFF. The CDR3, as DNA: TGCGCCAGCAGCTTGGCCGCTGAAGGGACTGAAGCTTTCTTT.

J is TRBJ2-6 and V is TRBV3-1 (or the pseudogene TRBV3-2); 13 nucleotides agree with TRBD2. Germline V gene sequence: CDR1 LGHDT, CDR2 YNNKEL (reference sequence). CDR3 length equals 17 residues. Unmatched junction bases numbered 5, after V lost 6 bases and J lost 3 bases. CDR3 protein: CASRPGLAGVGANVLTF. The CDR3 DNA reads as TGTGCCAGCAGACCCGGACTAGCGGGGGTTGGGGCCAACGTCCTGACTTTC.

The rearrangement links TRBV7-2 to TRBJ1-5; perhaps TRBD1 as D (5 bases). V lost 0 bases to trimming and J lost 6 bases, with 15 bases between them. Germline CDR1 is SGHTA and CDR2 is FQGNSA. CDR3 length: 16 amino acids. DNA for the CDR3: TGTGCCAGCAGCTTAGCGGCGGCAGGGAACAGTCAGCCCCAGCATTTT. The encoded protein is CASSLAAAGNSQPQHF.

V gene TRBV6-5 combines with J gene TRBJ1-2; D is ambiguous. Germline values: CDR1 MNHEY, CDR2 SVGAGI. The V end lost 6 bases, the J end lost 1 base, and 15 bases lay between the germline ends. CDR3 size: 15 residues. The CDR3 is CASSPGQDFNYGYTF. In nucleotides, the CDR3 is TGTGCCAGCAGCCCCGGCCAGGATTTTAACTATGGCTACACCTTC.

This clone came up a few times. V and J are TRBV3-1 (or the pseudogene TRBV3-2) and TRBJ1-3, with unresolved D. The germline V gene encodes CDR1 LGHDT and CDR2 YNNKEL (reference sequence). The CDR3 contains 14 residues. The V gene lost 0 bases and the J gene lost 4 bases, with 7 bases spanning the gap. CDR3 sequence: CASSQDSAGNTIYF. The CDR3 DNA reads TGTGCCAGCAGCCAAGATTCAGCAGGAAACACCATATATTTT.

The gene calls are TRBV10-1 and TRBJ2-7, with D uncertain. This CDR3 has 13 residues. In germline, CDR1 is WNHNN, CDR2 SYGVQD (reference sequence). The ends were cut back, 3 bases at V and 6 bases at J, with 12 bases in the middle. The CDR3 bases are TGCGCCAGCAGTGATCGTCTCGGTTCCGAGCAGTACTTC. It yields the protein CASSDRLGSEQYF.